The rows below give T cell receptor beta chains drawn from one sample of a study of human T cells and chemical hapten exposure. TCRdb itself ran the RACE reads through MiXCR, one entry per CDR3 protein. The sample has more than 75,000 distinct CDR3 sequences; roughly a tenth are singletons. Material: whole blood, obtained in connection with sensitization to the hapten diphenylcyclopropenone (DPC). The receptors come from a middle-aged woman with alopecia areata. Some clones in this sample may be carry-over from other donors' samples. Each CDR3 is given with its conserved first and last residue. Each record gives: D gene, V gene, clone size, J gene, CDR3 protein, CDR3 DNA. D genes are given only for firm matches. Where a row states a size, it is once, few, many or the class of an expanded clone; other rows omit it.

>TRBD1|TRBV3-1|.|TRBJ2-7
CASTRTGGTYEQYF
TGTGCCAGCACCCGGACAGGGGGCACCTACGAGCAGTACTTC
>TRBD2|TRBV7-3|few|TRBJ2-5
CASSRAGGQETQYF
TGTGCCAGCAGCCGAGCGGGAGGGCAAGAGACCCAGTACTTC
>TRBD1|TRBV20-1|few|TRBJ2-2
CSAAETGAGELFF
TGCAGTGCCGCCGAGACAGGGGCCGGGGAGCTGTTTTTT
>.|TRBV28|many|TRBJ2-2
CASDGHRELFF
TGTGCCAGCGACGGCCACCGGGAGCTGTTTTTT
>.|TRBV2|many|TRBJ2-7
CASRKDWATGWDF
TGTGCCAGCAGAAAGGACTGGGCTACGGGTTGGGACTTC
>TRBD1|TRBV5-1|many|TRBJ2-7
CASSLVGQGANEQYF
TGCGCCAGCAGCTTGGTGGGACAGGGGGCGAACGAGCAGTACTTC
>TRBD2|TRBV10-3|many|TRBJ2-7
CAISLLAGAYEQYF
TGTGCCATCAGTCTCCTAGCGGGGGCCTACGAGCAGTACTTC
>TRBD1|TRBV28|.|TRBJ2-7
CASSFGTGAPYEQYF
TGTGCCAGCAGTTTCGGGACAGGCGCTCCCTACGAGCAGTACTTC
>.|TRBV7-9|many|TRBJ2-3
CASSLLGAADTQYF
TGTGCCAGCAGCTTACTGGGAGCGGCAGATACGCAGTATTTT
>TRBD1|TRBV15|many|TRBJ2-6
CATEDRVSRLVVGANVLTF
TGTGCCACAGAGGACAGGGTGTCCCGCCTGGTGGTTGGGGCCAACGTCCTGACTTTC
>.|TRBV5-1|few|TRBJ2-7
CASSFRTAYEQYF
TGCGCCAGCAGCTTTCGGACAGCCTACGAGCAGTACTTC
>TRBD1|TRBV7-8|.|TRBJ2-7
CASSLAGTGGSYEQYF
TGTGCCAGCAGCTTAGCTGGTACAGGGGGCTCCTACGAGCAGTACTTC
>TRBD1|TRBV9|.|TRBJ2-3
CASSLGQGGSDTQYF
TGTGCCAGCAGCCTAGGACAGGGGGGGTCAGATACGCAGTATTTT
>TRBD1|TRBV6-2/TRBV6-3|many|TRBJ2-7
CASSSHGDRPYEQYF
TGTGCCAGCAGTTCTCACGGGGACAGACCCTACGAGCAGTACTTC
>.|TRBV21-1|many|TRBJ2-7
CASSISTGTGYEQYF
TGTGCCAGCAGCATCAGCACCGGGACTGGCTACGAGCAGTACTTC
>TRBD2|TRBV28|many|TRBJ2-1
CASSYTTNSGRFIEQFF
TGTGCCAGCAGTTATACGACAAATAGCGGGAGGTTCATTGAGCAGTTCTTC
>TRBD1|TRBV5-4|few|TRBJ2-7
CASSSSTKGQGKYEQYF
TGTGCCAGCAGCTCCTCAACCAAAGGACAGGGAAAATACGAGCAGTACTTC
>TRBD1|TRBV7-2|many|TRBJ2-3
CASSWAQGATDTQYF
TGTGCCAGCAGCTGGGCCCAGGGGGCCACAGATACGCAGTATTTT
>.|TRBV4-2|many|TRBJ2-7
CASSQEDPGEQYF
TGTGCCAGCAGCCAAGAGGATCCGGGCGAGCAGTACTTC
>.|TRBV20-1|.|TRBJ1-1
CSARFAGVRGNTEAFF
TGCAGTGCTAGATTCGCAGGGGTGAGGGGGAACACTGAAGCTTTCTTT
>TRBD2|TRBV18|.|TRBJ2-7
CASSPSGRAYEQYF
TGTGCCAGCTCACCTAGCGGGAGGGCCTACGAGCAGTACTTC
>.|TRBV6-5|few|TRBJ2-7
CASRRESPYEQYF
TGTGCCAGCCGCAGGGAAAGCCCCTACGAGCAGTACTTC
>.|TRBV5-6|few|TRBJ1-1
CASSLWGEAFF
TGTGCCAGCAGCTTGTGGGGGGAAGCTTTCTTT
>TRBD1|TRBV13|few|TRBJ1-2
CASSYRGLANYGYTF
TGTGCCAGCAGCTACAGGGGGCTGGCTAACTATGGCTACACCTTC
>TRBD1|TRBV11-3|many|TRBJ2-5
CASSLDRASQTQYF
TGTGCCAGCAGCTTGGACAGGGCAAGTCAGACCCAGTACTTC
>TRBD2|TRBV2|.|TRBJ2-2
CASSEGGLARPELFF
TGTGCCAGCAGTGAAGGAGGACTAGCGCGCCCGGAGCTGTTTTTT
>.|TRBV12-3/TRBV12-4|many|TRBJ1-5
CASSLDDLGQPQHF
TGTGCCAGCAGTCTAGACGATTTGGGTCAGCCCCAGCATTTT
>TRBD1|TRBV20-1|.|TRBJ1-5
CSASKQGSNQPQHF
TGCAGTGCTAGTAAACAGGGGAGCAATCAGCCCCAGCATTTT
>.|TRBV9|many|TRBJ1-4
CASSVDAGGGTNEKLFF
TGTGCCAGCAGCGTAGATGCAGGCGGGGGGACTAATGAAAAACTGTTTTTT
>.|TRBV28|.|TRBJ2-3
CASCFTTVPTDTQYF
TGTGCCAGCTGCTTCACGACGGTACCCACAGATACGCAGTATTTT
>TRBD1|TRBV2|.|TRBJ2-7
CASSERPPGTGTYEQYF
TGTGCCAGCAGTGAACGTCCACCCGGGACAGGGACCTACGAGCAGTACTTC
>.|TRBV28|.|TRBJ1-2
CASSSGPGTPYGYTF
TGTGCCAGCAGTTCGGGTCCCGGGACGCCCTATGGCTACACCTTC
>.|TRBV6-2/TRBV6-3|.|TRBJ2-2
CASSYADIRTGELFF
TGTGCCAGCAGTTACGCCGACATACGCACCGGGGAGCTGTTTTTT
>TRBD1|TRBV29-1|few|TRBJ2-3
CSVWDRRASTDTQYF
TGCAGCGTTTGGGACAGGCGTGCTAGCACAGATACGCAGTATTTT
>.|TRBV4-3|many|TRBJ2-3
CASSQDQPNTQYF
TGCGCCAGCAGCCAAGATCAGCCCAATACGCAGTATTTT
>TRBD1|TRBV27|.|TRBJ1-5
CASSPRTGGLPQHF
TGTGCCAGCAGTCCAAGGACAGGGGGCTTGCCCCAGCATTTT
>.|TRBV7-2|many|TRBJ2-2
CASSPDYANTGELFF
TGTGCCAGCAGCCCGGACTATGCGAACACCGGGGAGCTGTTTTTT
>.|TRBV6-1|many|TRBJ2-1
CASAGMKNEQFF
TGTGCCAGCGCGGGAATGAAAAATGAGCAGTTCTTC
>TRBD1|TRBV18|many|TRBJ1-1
CASSRDSLMNTEAFF
TGTGCCAGCTCAAGGGACAGCCTTATGAACACTGAAGCTTTCTTT
>TRBD1|TRBV27|many|TRBJ2-7
CASSGQGVSEQYF
TGTGCCAGCAGCGGACAGGGGGTAAGCGAGCAGTACTTC
>TRBD2|TRBV25-1|.|TRBJ2-4
CASSESGTSTSKNIQYF
TGTGCCAGCAGTGAATCGGGGACTAGCACGTCCAAAAACATTCAGTACTTC
>.|TRBV12-3/TRBV12-4|many|TRBJ2-7
CASSPGRELSKQYF
TGTGCCAGCAGTCCGGGGCGGGAATTGTCCAAGCAGTACTTC